This T cell receptor beta chain came from a study of T cells in Graves' hyperthyroidism and ophthalmopathy. This clonotype has ten or more counts. Germline assignment: CDR1 SQVTM and CDR2 ANQGSEA. V lost 7 bases and J lost 3, with 10 bases in between. This CDR3 comprises 11 residues. Diagnoses were made from clinical symptoms, serum measures (thyroxine and TRAb), thyroid ultrasound and orbital computed tomography. Researchers took RNA transcripts and amplified the TCR beta CDR3 regions from them. Using the HTBI primer set, a first-round RT-PCR was run on the TCR CDR3. MiXCR, applied by TCRdb to the multiplex PCR reads, yields one record per CDR3 protein. The sample lists roughly 260,000 distinct CDR3 sequences; about 15% were seen once.

The sequenced material came from blood. This chain connects TRBV29-1 to TRBJ2-7; no reliable D call. The sequence was obtained from a woman aged 40-49 years with Graves' hyperthyroidism that later progressed to Graves' ophthalmopathy. The CDR3 DNA follows: TGCAGCGGTGTTCAGAACTACGAGCAGTACTTC. Its protein product is CSGVQNYEQYF.